The 27 T cell receptor beta chains in this list originate from one sample, sequenced in a study of regulatory T cells in long-lasting Graves disease. Construction of the TCR beta libraries employed iRepertoire HTBI primers in conjunction with Arm-PCR of CDR3 regions. One entry per CDR3 protein, called by TCRdb with MiXCR from the multiplex PCR reads. This table has roughly 420,000 distinct CDR3 sequences, approximately 16% appearing once. As for time point: newly diagnosed GD, antithyroid drugs for less than 3 months. Preparation of the TCR library used RNA extracted from PBMCs. The sample also formed part of further work on T cells in Graves' hyperthyroidism and ophthalmopathy.

Sequencing used peripheral blood mononuclear cells (PBMCs), obtained at new diagnosis, from a patient treated with antithyroid drugs. The receptors come from a woman aged 18-35 years with Graves disease.

This clonotype was picked up many times. This chain connects TRBV7-3 to TRBJ2-1; possibly TRBD2 for D (5 bases). V dropped 1 base and J dropped 0 bases, with 10 bases sitting between them. This CDR3 has 16 residues. Looked up from germline, CDR1 is SGHTA and CDR2 is FQGTGA. CDR3 amino acids: CASSLKERSSYNEQFF. The CDR3 nucleotides read TGTGCCAGCAGCTTAAAGGAGCGGAGCTCCTACAATGAGCAGTTCTTC.

This clonotype was seen ten or more times. This chain joins TRBV28 and TRBJ2-7, with D possibly matching TRBD2 (7 bases). This CDR3 has 14 residues. Per the germline V gene, CDR1 is MDHEN and CDR2 is SYDVKM. The V and J ends lost 8 bases and 2 bases respectively, with 16 bases between them. The CDR3: CASYLGGAAYEQYF. CDR3 DNA: TGTGCCAGCTACCTAGGGGGGGCAGCCTACGAGCAGTACTTC.

This clonotype came up many times. J is TRBJ2-2 and V is TRBV28, with TRBD2 as a possible D gene (5 bases). The CDR3 sequence is 15 residues long. V was trimmed by 6 bases and J by 3 bases, leaving 14 bases between them. The germline CDR1 and CDR2 sequences are MDHEN and SYDVKM. The DNA for the CDR3 is TGTGCCAGCAGGGTCCCAGACTACTACACCGGGGAGCTGTTTTTT. Protein product: CASRVPDYYTGELFF.

This clonotype was observed many times. The chain has TRBV20-1 and TRBJ2-3; no reliable D call. Trimming stripped 3 bases from V and 6 bases from J, with 7 bases between. The length of the CDR3 is 11 residues. Germline V CDR1 and CDR2: DFQATT, SNEGSKA (reference sequence). CDR3: CSARRFDTQYF. The CDR3 DNA reads as TGCAGTGCTAGGAGGTTCGATACGCAGTATTTT.

This clonotype was observed many times. The chain carries TRBV28 and TRBJ1-5; the D is unclear. The CDR3 contains 16 residues. Germline V lookup: CDR1 MDHEN, CDR2 SYDVKM. Trimming left V 6 bases short and J 2 bases short, with 17 bases between. The CDR3 DNA is TGTGCCAGCAGCCCCTGGTTGTTGGATGGCAATCAGCCCCAGCATTTT. This gives the protein CASSPWLLDGNQPQHF.

At least ten counts were recorded for this clonotype. The chain couples TRBV28 to TRBJ2-4; 7 bases are shared with TRBD1. The J segment lost 6 bases and the V segment lost 3 bases, leaving 11 bases of the junction unmatched. Germline CDR1 MDHEN, CDR2 SYDVKM. CDR3 length: 16 residues. The DNA of the CDR3 is TGTGCCAGCAGTTTGCCAGGGGGAATAGTAGGAAACATTCAGTACTTC. This translates into CASSLPGGIVGNIQYF.

This clonotype was counted ten times or more. The chain is built from TRBV30 and TRBJ1-3; D gene ambiguous. Germline assignment: CDR1 GTSNPN and CDR2 SVGIG (reference sequence). This CDR3 spans 13 amino acids. V lost 4 bases and J lost 2, with 9 bases in between. The CDR3 is CAWNSIAGNTIYF. The CDR3 region has the DNA TGTGCCTGGAACTCCATAGCTGGAAACACCATATATTTT.

This rearrangement joins TRBV9 to TRBJ2-7; possibly TRBD2 for D (5 bases). With 4 bases removed from V and 2 bases from J, the gap between germline ends came to 10 bases. This CDR3 region has 13 residues. Germline assignment: CDR1 SGDLS and CDR2 YYNGEE. The CDR3 DNA follows: TGTGCCAGCAGCTCGGGGAATACCTACGAGCAGTACTTC. It codes for CASSSGNTYEQYF.

Remarks on this clonotype: One end of the junction is discordant with germline, which a read error may explain. The CDR3 bases are TGTGCCAGCAGTCCCGGGACTAGCGGGAGTCCTCTGCTCTTC. It translates to CASSPGTSGSPLLF. The rearrangement links TRBV12-3 or TRBV12-4 to TRBJ2-1; 14 nucleotides agree with TRBD2. This CDR3 has 14 residues.

The table lists this clonotype with a few counts. V is TRBV20-1 and J is TRBJ2-5; 8 nucleotides match TRBD2. The CDR3 totals 14 residues. V dropped 2 bases and J dropped 1; count of bases not matched to a gene: 3. CDR1 is DFQATT and CDR2 is SNEGSKA in the germline V gene (reference sequence). The CDR3: CSARNSGTQETQYF. CDR3 bases: TGCAGTGCTAGAAATAGCGGGACCCAAGAGACCCAGTACTTC.

In this sample, this clonotype turned up many times. The chain is built from TRBV7-2 and TRBJ2-5; D might be TRBD2 (6 bases). In germline, CDR1 is SGHTA, CDR2 FQGNSA. The CDR3 covers 15 residues. V was shortened by 5 bases and J by 0 bases, with 13 bases between the two germline ends. CDR3 bases: TGTGCCAGCAGCAATAGCGGAACGTACCAAGAGACCCAGTACTTC. This translates into CASSNSGTYQETQYF.

This clonotype showed up many times. This chain joins TRBV11-2 and TRBJ2-2; D ambiguous. Trimming pared 3 bases from V and 5 bases from J, leaving 10 bases between. The CDR3 consists of 14 residues. CDR1 and CDR2 (germline): SGHAT, FQNNGV. CDR3 bases: TGTGCCAGCAGCTTTAATCTAGGGACCGGGGAGCTGTTTTTT. Amino acid sequence: CASSFNLGTGELFF.

On this clonotype itself: A read error is likely here: a far larger clone is one base away. The chain joins TRBV6-1 to TRBJ2-1; 7 nucleotides match TRBD1. J lost 10 bases, V lost 11 bases, and 11 bases had no gene match. The CDR3 spans 12 residues. Germline V gene data show CDR1 as MNHNS and CDR2 as SASEGT. The CDR3: CASWTGAYEQFF. DNA of the CDR3: TGTGCCTCCTGGACAGGAGCCTACGAGCAGTTCTTC.

V is TRBV7-8 and J is TRBJ2-1; no clear D. CDR3 size: 11 residues. In germline, CDR1 is SGHVS, CDR2 FQNEAQ. The V end was cut by 1 base, the J end by 15 bases, with 10 bases between. CDR3 in amino acids: CASSLGAKSFF. In DNA, the CDR3 is TGTGCCAGCAGCTTAGGGGCCAAATCGTTCTTC.

The chain links TRBV6-1 to TRBJ2-2, with D perhaps matching TRBD2 (5 bases). CDR3 size: 14 residues. Germline V gene data show CDR1 as MNHNS and CDR2 as SASEGT. Trimming cost V 6 bases and J 6 bases, with 14 bases left between them. For the CDR3, the DNA is TGTGCCAGCAGACTTACGCTAGCACCCGGGGAGCTGTTTTTT. Translating it yields CASRLTLAPGELFF.

This clonotype turned up a few times. Sequence at one end of the junction differs from germline and may be a read error. The J gene is TRBJ2-3, the V gene TRBV27; D ambiguous. The CDR3 consists of 14 residues. The germline CDR1 and CDR2 sequences are MNHEY and SMNVEV (reference sequence). CDR3 amino acids: CASSLHRAAETQYF. The DNA for the CDR3 is TGTGCCAGCAGTCTCCACCGGGCAGCAGAGACGCAGTATTTT.

The V call is TRBV9, the J call TRBJ1-4; 10 nucleotides match TRBD1. V lost 0 bases and J lost 3; bases outside the gene matches: 8. The CDR3 has 18 amino acids. Germline V gene sequence: CDR1 SGDLS, CDR2 YYNGEE. In nucleotides, the CDR3 is TGTGCCAGCAGCGTAGGTCAGACAGGGGGCGCGGCTAATGAAAAACTGTTTTTT. Encoded protein: CASSVGQTGGAANEKLFF.

This clonotype was observed at least ten times. The chain is built from TRBV20-1 and TRBJ2-1, with 7 bases identical to TRBD2. Germline V gene data show CDR1 as DFQATT and CDR2 as SNEGSKA (reference sequence). There are 15 residues in the CDR3. V trimming: 0 bases; J trimming: 2 bases; junction bases outside the gene matches: 4. CDR3 DNA sequence: TGCAGTGCTAGAGATTTGCGGGGGACCTACAATGAGCAGTTCTTC. This sequence encodes CSARDLRGTYNEQFF.

This clonotype was detected ten times or more. The chain has TRBV7-9 and TRBJ2-1; unclear D gene. The CDR3 extends over 14 amino acids. Germline CDR1 reads SEHNR; CDR2 reads FQNEAQ (reference sequence). Between the trimmed V and J ends, which lost 2 bases and 4 bases, there was a span of 9 bases. The CDR3 loop reads CASSLSWGYNEQFF. DNA of the CDR3: TGTGCCAGCAGCTTAAGTTGGGGATACAATGAGCAGTTCTTC.

Only a few counts were recorded for this clonotype. A clone one base away is much larger, so this may be a read error. The chain links TRBV7-2 to TRBJ1-1; no firm D call. This CDR3 has 16 residues. CDR1 is SGHTA and CDR2 is FQGNSA in the germline V gene. V was clipped by 1 base and J by 0 bases, with 12 bases between them. The CDR3 region has the DNA TGTGCCAGCAGCTTAGTTAGTTTGACCTTGAACACTGAAGCTTTCTTT. Its protein product is CASSLVSLTLNTEAFF.

This clonotype showed up just a few times. Here the CDR3 reads CSARDDNSFEGEKLFF. The CDR3 DNA reads TGCAGTGCTAGAGATGACAACTCCTTCGAAGGAGAAAAACTGTTTTTT. The chain is built from TRBV20-1 and TRBJ1-4; D remains unclear. The germline gives CDR1 DFQATT, CDR2 SNEGSKA (reference sequence). There are 16 residues in the CDR3. Trimming cost V 0 bases and J 8 bases, with 19 bases left between them.

This clonotype occurred many times. The CDR3 loop is CASSVVAGGQDTQYF. The CDR3 DNA is TGCGCCAGCAGTGTAGTAGCGGGAGGGCAAGATACGCAGTATTTT. V and J are TRBV10-2 and TRBJ2-3, with 11 bases identical to TRBD2. The CDR3 is 15 residues long. From germline, CDR1 is WSHSY and CDR2 SAAADI. Unmatched junction bases numbered 5, after V lost 4 bases and J lost 5 bases.

This clonotype appeared many times. The CDR3 DNA is TGTGCCAGCTCACCACCAGAAACAGGAGCTTTCTTT. The encoded protein is CASSPPETGAFF. The rearrangement uses TRBV18 and TRBJ1-1; possible D gene TRBD1, 5 bases. V dropped 0 bases and J dropped 10 bases, with 9 bases sitting between them. The CDR3 extends over 12 amino acids. Germline CDR1 reads KGHSH; CDR2 reads LQKENI.

The gene calls are TRBV7-9 and TRBJ2-7; TRBD2 agrees at 10 bases. This CDR3 has 14 amino acids. Germline lookup yields CDR1 SEHNR and CDR2 FQNEAQ (reference sequence). Germline trimming cut 5 bases from V and 5 bases from J; bases unmatched to any gene: 6. Written as DNA, the CDR3 is TGTGCCAGCAGCACAAGCGGGAGGGCCAACGAGCAGTACTTC. Its translation is CASSTSGRANEQYF. The complete variable domain, with remaining parts taken from reference TRBV7-9 and TRBJ2-7, reads DTGVSQNPRHKITKRGQNVTFRCDPISEHNRLYWYRQTLGQGPEFLTYFQNEAQLEKSRLLSDRFSAERPKGSFSTLEIQRTEQGDSAMYLCASSTSGRANEQYFGPGTRLTVT.

This clonotype was observed at least ten times. The chain carries TRBV6-5 and TRBJ2-1; TRBD2 matches 14 bases. Germline V gene data show CDR1 as MNHEY and CDR2 as SVGAGI. Trimming cost V 2 bases and J 10 bases; bases outside gene matches: 7. The length of the CDR3 is 16 residues. CDR3 nucleotides: TGTGCCAGCAGTTACCGGGGACTAGCGGGAGAGTGGGAGCAGTTCTTC. Protein: CASSYRGLAGEWEQFF.

This clonotype has just a few counts. The chain recombines TRBV6-2 or TRBV6-3 with TRBJ2-2; D perhaps matches TRBD2 (6 bases). Germline V lookup: CDR1 MNHEY, CDR2 SVGEGT. V lost 5 bases and J lost 3, with 10 bases in between. The CDR3 length is 14 residues. The CDR3 protein is CASSLTRDTGELFF. The CDR3 region has the DNA TGTGCCAGCAGTCTGACTAGGGACACCGGGGAGCTGTTTTTT.

This clonotype was recorded many times. At one boundary the junction diverges from the germline segment, which might be a read error. V is TRBV5-1 and J is TRBJ1-1; the D is unclear. CDR3 length: 14 residues. The V gene's germline CDR1 is SGHRS and CDR2 YFSETQ. The CDR3 DNA reads TGTGCCAGCAGCTTGGTGGGCAGCCTACCTGAAGCTTTCTTT. Protein sequence: CASSLVGSLPEAFF.